The sequence of this TCR beta chain was determined in a study of CD8+CD57+ T cells in acquired aplastic anemia. Study conclusions and caveats: CD8+ Simpson's diversity showed no significant patient-control difference. Twenty-nine CD8+ CDR3 sequences were shared between patients and controls.

Note on this clonotype: Its specificity is unknown.

TCR beta VDJ and CDR3 were profiled, and genomic DNA was the template. MiXCR, applied by TCRdb to the reads, yields one record per CDR3 protein. The data contain under 200,000 distinct CDR3 sequences, around 40% of them singletons. This TCR was recovered from a human donor in good health. Sequencing input: sorted CD4+, CD8+, or CD8+CD57+ T cells (not recorded which) from PBMCs.

CDR3: CASSLGVAGPYEQYF. The CDR3 nucleotides are TGTGCCAGCAGCCTTGGAGTAGCGGGACCCTACGAGCAGTACTTC. This rearrangement joins TRBV7-9 to TRBJ2-7; 8 bases fit TRBD2. J gave up 2 bases and V 5 bases, and 8 bases lay outside the gene matches. From germline, CDR1 is SEHNR and CDR2 FQNEAQ (reference sequence). The CDR3 has 15 residues. The full variable domain, in which reference TRBV7-9 and TRBJ2-7 provide the parts outside the CDR3, is DTGVSQNPRHKITKRGQNVTFRCDPISEHNRLYWYRQTLGQGPEFLTYFQNEAQLEKSRLLSDRFSAERPKGSFSTLEIQRTEQGDSAMYLCASSLGVAGPYEQYFGPGTRLTVT.